Below, 9 T cell receptor beta chains from the same sample are listed, as sequenced in a study of CD8 T cells in ankylosing spondylitis. Study-wide results and limits: Apparently characteristic of ankylosing spondylitis blood was a TCR beta motif (roughly 8 highly homologous variants).

Which antigens these TCRs recognize remains unknown. TCRdb independently ran MiXCR on the 5' RACE reads; one entry per CDR3 protein. The profile shows about 400,000 distinct CDR3 sequences, 20% to 25% of them singletons. The material sequenced was blood, either unsorted or a sorted T cell fraction (not recorded which). The receptors were gathered from a male donor with ankylosing spondylitis.

The CDR3 nucleotides read TGCAGTGCTACCCCCCAAGGGAGCTCCTACGAGCAGTACTTC. As protein: CSATPQGSSYEQYF. This chain connects TRBV20-1 to TRBJ2-7, with D perhaps TRBD2 (5 bases). The length of the CDR3 is 14 residues. V was shortened by 4 bases and J by 0 bases, with 13 bases between the two germline ends. Germline V CDR1 and CDR2: DFQATT, SNEGSKA (reference sequence).

The chain is built from TRBV2 and TRBJ2-4, with D possibly being TRBD1 or TRBD2 (5 bases each). The germline gives CDR1 SNHLY, CDR2 FYNNEI. The CDR3 has 12 residues. V was shortened by 4 bases and J by 8 bases, with 9 bases between the two germline ends. Here the CDR3 reads CASSVRGHIQYF. Written as DNA, the CDR3 is TGTGCCAGCAGTGTCCGGGGCCACATTCAGTACTTC.

V is TRBV5-5 and J is TRBJ2-3, with D perhaps TRBD2 (6 bases). Looked up from germline, CDR1 is SGHKS and CDR2 is YYEKEE (reference sequence). The ends were cut back, 4 bases at V and 4 bases at J, with 22 bases in the middle. The CDR3 is 17 amino acids. The CDR3 sequence is CASSLGGAGRVADTQYF. The CDR3 DNA sequence: TGTGCCAGCAGCCTGGGTGGGGCGGGGAGAGTTGCAGATACGCAGTATTTT. Full variable domain (missing parts from reference TRBV5-5 and TRBJ2-3): DAGVTQSPTHLIKTRGQQVTLRCSPISGHKSVSWYQQVLGQGPQFIFQYYEKEERGRGNFPDRFSARQFPNYSSELNVNALLLGDSALYLCASSLGGAGRVADTQYFGPGTRLTVL.

This clonotype has only a few counts. The chain carries TRBV7-9 and TRBJ1-2, with D unclear. CDR3 length: 13 amino acids. Trimming stripped 3 bases from V and 8 bases from J, with 13 bases between. From germline, CDR1 is SEHNR and CDR2 FQNEAQ (reference sequence). CDR3 coding DNA: TGTGCCAGCAGCTTTGCGGGATACAGAGGCTACACCTTC. Its protein is CASSFAGYRGYTF.

CDR3 amino acids: CASRLAGGSDEQYF. The CDR3 coding sequence is TGCGCCAGCAGGCTAGCGGGAGGCTCGGACGAGCAGTACTTC. The V and J genes are TRBV10-2 and TRBJ2-7, with 11 bases aligning to TRBD2. This CDR3 spans 14 amino acids. Trimming at V came to 6 bases and at J to 5 bases, leaving 6 bases not matched to a gene. From germline, CDR1 is WSHSY and CDR2 SAAADI.

This clonotype was found a few times. The V and J genes are TRBV4-3 and TRBJ2-3; D unclear. The germline V and J ends were trimmed by 3 bases and 3 bases, with 7 bases remaining between them. CDR1 is LGHNA and CDR2 is YSLEER in the germline V gene. CDR3 size: 13 residues. The DNA for the CDR3 is TGCGCCAGCAGCCAGATTTCGACAGATACGCAGTATTTT. It codes for CASSQISTDTQYF.

This clonotype was recorded once. The chain links TRBV20-1 to TRBJ2-3, with D possibly matching TRBD1 (6 bases). The CDR3 has 16 amino acids. V was pared by 6 bases and J by 0 bases, with 19 bases between. From germline, CDR1 is DFQATT and CDR2 SNEGSKA (reference sequence). This CDR3 is CSAPDRQVPSTDTQYF. The CDR3 nucleotides read TGCAGTGCACCCGACCGACAGGTCCCCAGCACAGATACGCAGTATTTT.

The chain combines TRBV20-1 with TRBJ2-3; TRBD1 aligns across 11 bases. The length of the CDR3 is 21 residues. Per the germline V gene, CDR1 is DFQATT and CDR2 is SNEGSKA (reference sequence). Trimming at V came to 4 bases and at J to 7 bases, leaving 28 bases not matched to a gene. CDR3 loop: CSAKGPLGTGGLEGTGNTQYF. The CDR3 DNA follows: TGCAGTGCTAAAGGCCCACTTGGGACAGGGGGACTCGAGGGAACAGGGAATACGCAGTATTTT.

The chain carries TRBV9 and TRBJ2-7, with D possibly being TRBD2 (6 bases). The CDR3 has 15 residues. Trimming took off 3 bases at V and 2 bases at J, with 15 bases between the two ends. Germline V gives CDR1 SGDLS, CDR2 YYNGEE. CDR3 DNA sequence: TGTGCCAGCAGCGCCCGTCCGGAGGGGACCTACGAGCAGTACTTC. Protein sequence: CASSARPEGTYEQYF.